This T cell receptor beta chain was sequenced during a study of metastatic and nonmetastatic thyroid tumors. TCRdb reanalyzed the PCR reads via MiXCR. The sample comprises tens of thousands of clones, under 30% of which are singletons, and approximately 12% rests with the top ten. This clone has a count of ten or more. The germline gives CDR1 MNHEY, CDR2 SVGEGT. The length of the CDR3 is 15 residues. J gave up 0 bases and V 6 bases, and 5 bases lay outside the gene matches. No patient had received any treatment before thyroid surgery. This clonotype was obtained from a male donor with papillary thyroid cancer or a benign thyroid nodule (not recorded which). Some clones in this sample may be carry-over from other donors' samples. The chain joins TRBV6-2 or TRBV6-3 to TRBJ2-1; TRBD2 matches at 7 bases. Sequencing was performed on tumor tissue. The CDR3 DNA reads as TGTGCCAGCAGCCTAGGGAGGGGCTCCTACAATGAGCAGTTCTTC. Protein sequence: CASSLGRGSYNEQFF.